The 14 T cell receptor beta chains presented below share a single source sample, sequenced in a study of cytomegalovirus exposure and HLA in healthy donors (dated by TCRdb to 2017 to 2019). The library was built by means of the immunoSEQ multiplex PCR assay. For the multiplex PCR, a mixture combining 60 forward primers for TCR Vbeta segments and 13 reverse primers for TCR Jbeta segments was used. TCRdb holds this immuneACCESS table with in-frame rearrangements only. Some clones are missing; in checked studies, unresolved V genes explain under half, and the rest has no known cause. This sample comprises 150,000 to 200,000 clones, roughly 87% of them detected only once. The top ten constitute about 4% of the sample. Material for sequencing was PBMCs. All receptors derive from a middle-aged man in good health and CMV-seropositive.

In its sample, this clone was seen a few times. V and J are TRBV5-4 and TRBJ2-5, with a weak D call TRBD2 (5 bases). V was cut by 5 bases and J by 1 base, with 12 bases left in between. CDR1 is SGHNT, CDR2 YYREEE, per germline (reference sequence). The CDR3 has 14 residues. The CDR3 coding sequence is TGTGCCAGCAGAACGGACTTGGGCCAAGAGACCCAGTACTTC. Residues: CASRTDLGQETQYF.

This chain joins TRBV10-1 and TRBJ2-7, with 7 bases fitting TRBD2. V dropped 2 bases and J dropped 6; count of bases not matched to a gene: 7. Per germline, CDR1 WNHNN and CDR2 SYGVQD (reference sequence). This CDR3 contains 14 residues. CDR3 region: CASSEGRGGSEQYF. The CDR3 region has the DNA TGCGCCAGCAGTGAGGGGAGGGGTGGGTCCGAGCAGTACTTC.

The V call is TRBV7-9, the J call TRBJ2-5; 7 bases line up with TRBD1. This CDR3 has 14 residues. Germline CDR1 reads SEHNR; CDR2 reads FQNEAQ (reference sequence). With V trimmed by 5 bases and J by 1 base, 4 bases remained unmatched. This CDR3 reads CASSAQGSQETQYF. CDR3 coding DNA: TGTGCCAGCAGCGCACAGGGGAGCCAAGAGACCCAGTACTTC.

Only one count was recorded for this clone. The chain carries TRBV4-2 and TRBJ1-1, with a weak D call TRBD1 (5 bases). Trimming stripped 2 bases from V and 5 bases from J, with 18 bases between. Germline V gene data show CDR1 as LGHNA and CDR2 as YNFKEQ. The CDR3 sequence is 16 residues long. The CDR3 DNA reads as TGTGCCAGCAGCCAACCCGGGGGGATTGACGGTACTGAAGCTTTCTTT. It specifies CASSQPGGIDGTEAFF.

This chain uses TRBV2 with TRBJ1-2, with 9 bases that match TRBD1. The CDR3 is 14 residues long. Germline V lookup: CDR1 SNHLY, CDR2 FYNNEI. V gave up 6 bases and J gave up 3 bases; unmatched junction bases: 5. CDR3 residues: CASRGDRADYGYTF. The CDR3 nucleotides read TGTGCCAGCAGGGGGGACAGGGCAGACTATGGCTACACCTTC.

This rearrangement joins TRBV30 to TRBJ1-4, with D maybe TRBD1 (6 bases). With 5 bases removed from V and 6 bases from J, the gap between germline ends came to 19 bases. The V gene's germline CDR1 is GTSNPN and CDR2 SVGIG (reference sequence). The CDR3 covers 15 residues. The CDR3 DNA follows: TGTGCCTGGGGTTCGGGAGGGGGGCAATATGAAAAACTGTTTTTT. Its translation: CAWGSGGGQYEKLFF. The full variable domain, its missing parts supplied by reference TRBV30 and TRBJ1-4, is SQTIHQWPATLVQPVGSPLSLECTVEGTSNPNLYWYRQAAGRGLQLLFYSVGIGQISSEVPQNLSASRPQDRQFILSSKKLLLSDSGFYLCAWGSGGGQYEKLFFGSGTQLSVL.

V is TRBV5-1 and J is TRBJ1-1, with D maybe TRBD1 (5 bases). This CDR3 comprises 13 residues. CDR1 and CDR2 from the germline V gene are SGHRS and YFSETQ. Trimming took 4 bases from V and 6 from J, leaving 13 bases between them. CDR3 in DNA: TGCGCCAGCAGCAACCAGGGTGTTGCTGAAGCTTTCTTT. Translation: CASSNQGVAEAFF.

As concerns this clone: This sample also contains other DNA sequences that code for the same CDR3. The chain has TRBV2 and TRBJ2-7, with 7 bases identical to TRBD2. The germline CDR1 and CDR2 sequences are SNHLY and FYNNEI. The CDR3 extends over 14 amino acids. V was pared by 6 bases and J by 3 bases, with 8 bases of the junction left unmatched. The CDR3 loop reads CASSVNRGDYEQYF. In DNA form, the CDR3 reads TGTGCCAGCAGCGTCAATCGGGGGGACTACGAGCAGTACTTC.

The V call is TRBV1, the J call TRBJ2-3; the table names TRBD2, a call not compared with the DNA. TRBV1 is assigned pseudogene status. The CDR3 extends over 17 amino acids. Here the CDR3 DNA reads TGCACCAGCAGCCAAGTAGGTGAGCGGGAGGAGGCAGATACGCAGTATTTT. Encoded protein: CTSSQVGEREEADTQYF.

The genes are TRBV5-6 and TRBJ2-2; possibly TRBD1 for D (6 bases). The CDR3 runs to 16 residues. Germline loops: CDR1 SGHDT, CDR2 YYEEEE. The germline V and J ends were trimmed by 1 base and 5 bases, with 15 bases remaining between them. The CDR3 bases are TGTGCCAGCAGCTTGTTCACGGACAGAGAGACCGGGGAGCTGTTTTTT. Protein: CASSLFTDRETGELFF.

This clone was detected once. The rearrangement links TRBV28 to TRBJ2-7; D call uncertain. The germline gives CDR1 MDHEN, CDR2 SYDVKM. The V end lost 7 bases, the J end lost 1 base, and 17 bases lay between the germline ends. This CDR3 is 15 amino acids long. CDR3 sequence: CASTLIGSSSYEQYF. CDR3 in DNA: TGTGCCAGCACCCTCATCGGGTCATCATCCTACGAGCAGTACTTC. The full variable domain, with the rest looked up from reference TRBV28 and TRBJ2-7, is DVKVTQSSRYLVKRTGEKVFLECVQDMDHENMFWYRQDPGLGLRLIYFSYDVKMKEKGDIPEGYSVSREKKERFSLILESASTNQTSMYLCASTLIGSSSYEQYFGPGTRLTVT.

This clone was counted a few times. V gene TRBV7-3 combines with J gene TRBJ2-7; 9 positions agree with TRBD2. The trim removed 6 bases at V and 0 bases at J, leaving 6 bases unmatched. The CDR3 totals 15 residues. Germline-derived CDR1 and CDR2 are SGHTA and FQGTGA. The CDR3 DNA reads TGTGCCAGCAGTTATAGCGGGGGAAGCTCCTACGAGCAGTACTTC. Translating gives CASSYSGGSSYEQYF.

J is TRBJ1-4 and V is TRBV29-1; D remains unclear. This CDR3 comprises 14 residues. Germline V CDR1 and CDR2: SQVTM, ANQGSEA. Trimming removed 5 bases at V and 0 bases at J, with 10 bases between. The CDR3 loop reads CSVKGESTNEKLFF. The CDR3 DNA reads as TGCAGCGTTAAAGGCGAATCAACTAATGAAAAACTGTTTTTT.

V and J are TRBV25-1 and TRBJ1-1; possible D gene TRBD1, 6 bases. Trimming removed 3 bases at V and 2 bases at J, with 22 bases between. Germline V gene data show CDR1 as MGHDK and CDR2 as SYGVNS. This CDR3 spans 18 amino acids. CDR3 in amino acids: CASSEPPGVVLPNTEAFF. CDR3 nucleotide sequence: TGTGCCAGCAGTGAGCCTCCAGGGGTAGTCCTGCCTAACACTGAAGCTTTCTTT.